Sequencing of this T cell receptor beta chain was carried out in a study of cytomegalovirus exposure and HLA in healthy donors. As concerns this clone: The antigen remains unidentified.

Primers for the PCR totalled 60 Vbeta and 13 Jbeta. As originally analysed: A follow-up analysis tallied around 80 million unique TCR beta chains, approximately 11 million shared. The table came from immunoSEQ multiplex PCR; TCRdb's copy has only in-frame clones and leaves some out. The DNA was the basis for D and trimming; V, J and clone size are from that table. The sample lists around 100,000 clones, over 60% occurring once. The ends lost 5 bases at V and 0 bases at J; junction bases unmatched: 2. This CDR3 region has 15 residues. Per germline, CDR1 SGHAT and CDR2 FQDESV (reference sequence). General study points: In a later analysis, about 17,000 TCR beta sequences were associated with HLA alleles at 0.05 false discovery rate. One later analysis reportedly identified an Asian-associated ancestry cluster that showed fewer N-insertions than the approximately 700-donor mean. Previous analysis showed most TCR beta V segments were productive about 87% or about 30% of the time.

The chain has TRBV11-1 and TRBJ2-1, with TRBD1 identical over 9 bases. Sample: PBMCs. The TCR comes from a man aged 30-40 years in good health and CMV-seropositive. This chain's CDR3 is CASSRQGVSYNEQFF. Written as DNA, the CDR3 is TGTGCCAGCAGCCGACAGGGGGTCTCCTACAATGAGCAGTTCTTC.